The table lists the clone carrying this TCR beta chain with a few counts. This sample is part of a study of blood T cell repertoires in COVID-19. Clones were read by immunoSEQ multiplex PCR, and TCRdb kept only the in-frame ones, dropping some. The data contain about 190,000 clones, roughly three quarters of them singletons. Trimming left V 3 bases short and J 1 base short, with 12 bases between. The CDR3 runs 15 residues. The source material was PBMCs or T cells enriched from blood (not recorded which). This TCR was sampled from a woman in her forties or fifties with acute COVID-19. This chain connects TRBV23-1 to TRBJ2-5; D ambiguous. Being an ORF, TRBV23-1 has a function that is uncertain. CDR3 amino acids: CASSHPGQVQETQYF. The CDR3 region has the DNA TGCGCCAGCAGTCACCCTGGCCAGGTCCAAGAGACCCAGTACTTC.